Following are 6 T cell receptor beta chains from one sample sequenced in a study of identical twins. TCRdb called the 5' RACE reads again in MiXCR, with one record for every CDR3 protein. This sample has approximately 500,000 distinct CDR3 sequences; around 24% occur once, and the top ten carry roughly 2.8%. This sample was also put to use in a study of T cells expressing NK-cell markers.

The sample consisted of CD4+ T cells sorted from blood. These receptor sequences come from a woman under 30 in good health.

As to this clonotype: Germline and junction disagree at one end, which may indicate a read error. V is TRBV7-7 and J is TRBJ2-5, with D tentatively TRBD2 (5 bases). Germline V gene sequence: CDR1 SSHAT, CDR2 FNYEAQ (reference sequence). This CDR3 contains 13 residues. The CDR3 is CASSPDSNRPQNF. The CDR3 nucleotides read TGTGCTAGCAGCCCGGACTCCAATCGCCCACAGAACTTC.

This sequence joins TRBV27 and TRBJ2-1; TRBD2 matches at 8 bases. In germline, CDR1 is MNHEY, CDR2 SMNVEV (reference sequence). The V and J ends lost 5 bases and 1 base, in that order; junction bases with no gene match: 7. The CDR3 totals 16 residues. The CDR3 DNA sequence: TGTGCCAGCAGTCCAATCGGGGGGGCGTCCTACAATGAGCAGTTCTTC. It yields the protein CASSPIGGASYNEQFF.

This clonotype was seen a handful of times. This chain links TRBV20-1 with TRBJ2-5; the D gene is possibly TRBD2 (5 bases). CDR3 length equals 13 residues. V lost 1 base and J lost 5, with 11 bases in between. Germline V gene sequence: CDR1 DFQATT, CDR2 SNEGSKA (reference sequence). The CDR3 region is CSARGVGGETQYF. For the CDR3, the DNA is TGCAGTGCTAGAGGGGTAGGCGGGGAGACCCAGTACTTC.

This clonotype showed up just a few times. The chain combines TRBV6-1 with TRBJ2-4, with D possibly matching TRBD1 (6 bases). CDR1 is MNHNS and CDR2 is SASEGT in the germline V gene. The CDR3 totals 14 residues. V lost 6 bases, J lost 2 bases, and 11 bases lay in between. The DNA for the CDR3 is TGTGCCAGCAGGCCGACAGGTTCCAAAAACATTCAGTACTTC. Protein sequence: CASRPTGSKNIQYF.

V is TRBV15 and J is TRBJ2-1; D possibly matches TRBD1 or TRBD2 (7 bases each). The germline CDR1 and CDR2 sequences are LNHNV and YYDKDF (reference sequence). This CDR3 contains 16 residues. The ends were cut back, 5 bases at V and 3 bases at J, with 17 bases in the middle. The CDR3 DNA reads as TGTGCCACCAGCCCAGGGGGGGTTCTCCTCTACAATGAGCAGTTCTTC. It is translated as CATSPGGVLLYNEQFF.

This clonotype was recorded a few times. The chain has TRBV2 and TRBJ2-7; D is unresolved. The ends were cut back, 3 bases at V and 4 bases at J, with 16 bases in the middle. This CDR3 spans 15 amino acids. In germline, CDR1 is SNHLY, CDR2 FYNNEI. CDR3 loop: CASSESTPWSYEQYF. CDR3 bases: TGTGCCAGCAGTGAGTCAACACCTTGGAGTTACGAGCAGTACTTC.